This TCR beta chain was identified in a study of beta chain features in type 1 diabetes. Study-level results: Within patients, naive, central memory and Treg TCRB repertoires seemed more similar than within healthy donors.

Expressed TCRB transcripts got sequenced, as all isolated RNA was reverse transcribed. Assay: immunoSEQ multiplex PCR; the TCRdb copy retains only in-frame clones and omits some. Of approximately 140,000 clones listed, 48% are singletons. Averaging roughly 110 mL, one heparinised blood draw was given by each donor. Regarding this clone: Its antigen is as yet unknown.

Material: Tregs from blood. This clonotype was sampled from a man younger than 35 in good health.

CDR3 nucleotides: TGTGCCAGCAGGGGTTTGGGCCCGAACACTGAAGCTTTCTTT. Amino acids: CASRGLGPNTEAFF. This chain links TRBV6-6 with TRBJ1-1, with D uncertain. Trimming stripped 6 bases from V and 1 base from J, with 12 bases between. CDR1 and CDR2 (germline): MNHNY, SVGAGI (reference sequence). The CDR3 is 14 amino acids.